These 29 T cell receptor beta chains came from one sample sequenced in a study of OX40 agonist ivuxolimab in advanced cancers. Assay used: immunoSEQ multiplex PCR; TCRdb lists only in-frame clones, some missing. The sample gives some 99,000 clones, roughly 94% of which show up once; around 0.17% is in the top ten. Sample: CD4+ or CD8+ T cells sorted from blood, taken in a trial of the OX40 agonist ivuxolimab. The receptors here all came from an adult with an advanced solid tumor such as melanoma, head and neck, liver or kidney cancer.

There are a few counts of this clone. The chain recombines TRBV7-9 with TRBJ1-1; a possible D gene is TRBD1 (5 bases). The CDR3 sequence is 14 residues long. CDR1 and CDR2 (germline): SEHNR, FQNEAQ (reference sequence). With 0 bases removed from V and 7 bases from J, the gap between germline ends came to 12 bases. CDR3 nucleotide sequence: TGTGCCAGCAGCTTAGCAAGGGGTCTCGGTGAAGCTTTCTTT. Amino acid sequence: CASSLARGLGEAFF.

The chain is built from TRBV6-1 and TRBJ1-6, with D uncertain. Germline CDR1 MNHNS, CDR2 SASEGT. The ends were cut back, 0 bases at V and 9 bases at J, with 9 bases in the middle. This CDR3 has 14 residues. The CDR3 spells CASSEARRGSPLHF. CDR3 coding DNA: TGTGCCAGCAGTGAAGCACGACGAGGTTCACCCCTCCACTTT.

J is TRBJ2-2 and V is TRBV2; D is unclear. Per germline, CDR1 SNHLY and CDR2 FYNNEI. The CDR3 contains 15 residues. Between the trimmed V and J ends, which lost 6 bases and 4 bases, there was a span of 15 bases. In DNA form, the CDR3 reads TGTGCCAGCAGGACCCTAAAGGGTAGCACCGGGGAGCTGTTTTTT. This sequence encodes CASRTLKGSTGELFF.

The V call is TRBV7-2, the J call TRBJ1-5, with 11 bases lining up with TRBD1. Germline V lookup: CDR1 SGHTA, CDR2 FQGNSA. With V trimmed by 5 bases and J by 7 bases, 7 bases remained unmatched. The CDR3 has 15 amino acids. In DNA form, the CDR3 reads TGTGCCAGCAGCCGAGGACAGGGGGCAGGCCAGCCCCAGCATTTT. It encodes CASSRGQGAGQPQHF.

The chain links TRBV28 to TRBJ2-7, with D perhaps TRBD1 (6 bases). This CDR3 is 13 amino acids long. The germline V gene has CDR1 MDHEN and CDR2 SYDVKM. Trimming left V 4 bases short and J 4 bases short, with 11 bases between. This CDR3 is CASSSRGQYEQYF. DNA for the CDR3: TGTGCCAGCAGTTCAAGGGGACAATACGAGCAGTACTTC.

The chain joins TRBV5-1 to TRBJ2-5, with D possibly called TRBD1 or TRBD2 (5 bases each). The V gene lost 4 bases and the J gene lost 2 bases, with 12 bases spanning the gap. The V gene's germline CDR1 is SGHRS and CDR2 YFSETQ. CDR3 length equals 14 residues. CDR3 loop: CASSGGLLQETQYF. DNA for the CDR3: TGCGCCAGCAGCGGGGGTCTTTTGCAAGAGACCCAGTACTTC.

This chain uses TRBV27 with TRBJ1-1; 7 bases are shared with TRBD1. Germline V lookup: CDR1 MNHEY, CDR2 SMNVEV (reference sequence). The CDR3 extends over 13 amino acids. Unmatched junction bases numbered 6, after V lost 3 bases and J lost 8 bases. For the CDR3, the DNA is TGTGCCAGCAGTTTTATAGGGGGCGGAGAAGCTTTCTTT. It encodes CASSFIGGGEAFF.

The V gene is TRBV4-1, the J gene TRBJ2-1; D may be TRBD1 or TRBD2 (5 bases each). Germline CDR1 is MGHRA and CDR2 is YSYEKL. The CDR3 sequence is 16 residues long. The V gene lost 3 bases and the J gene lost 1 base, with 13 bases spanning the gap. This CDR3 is CASSQAARGSYNEQFF. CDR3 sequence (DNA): TGCGCCAGCAGCCAGGCGGCGAGGGGATCCTACAATGAGCAGTTCTTC.

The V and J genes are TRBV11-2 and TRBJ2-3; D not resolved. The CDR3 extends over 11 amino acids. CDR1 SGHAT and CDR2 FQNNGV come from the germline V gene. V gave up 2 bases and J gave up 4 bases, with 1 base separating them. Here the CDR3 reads CASSLSDTQYF. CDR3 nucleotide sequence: TGTGCCAGCAGCTTATCAGATACGCAGTATTTT.

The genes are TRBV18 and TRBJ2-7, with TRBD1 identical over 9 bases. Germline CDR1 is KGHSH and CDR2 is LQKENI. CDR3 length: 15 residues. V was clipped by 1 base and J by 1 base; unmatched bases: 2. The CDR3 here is CASSPQDRGSYEQYF. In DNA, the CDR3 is TGTGCCAGCTCACCACAAGACAGGGGGTCCTACGAGCAGTACTTC.

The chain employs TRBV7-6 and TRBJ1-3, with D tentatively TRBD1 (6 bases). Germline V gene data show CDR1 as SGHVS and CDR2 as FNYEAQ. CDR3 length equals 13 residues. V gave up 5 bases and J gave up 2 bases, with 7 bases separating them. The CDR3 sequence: CASSEGAGNTIYF. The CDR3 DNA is TGTGCCAGCAGCGAGGGGGCTGGAAACACCATATATTTT.

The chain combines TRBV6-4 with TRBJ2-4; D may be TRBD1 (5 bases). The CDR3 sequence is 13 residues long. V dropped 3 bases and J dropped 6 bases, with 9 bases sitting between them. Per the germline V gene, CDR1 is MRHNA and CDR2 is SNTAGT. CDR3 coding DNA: TGTGCCAGCAGTGAACAGCAGGGAAACATTCAGTACTTC. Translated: CASSEQQGNIQYF.

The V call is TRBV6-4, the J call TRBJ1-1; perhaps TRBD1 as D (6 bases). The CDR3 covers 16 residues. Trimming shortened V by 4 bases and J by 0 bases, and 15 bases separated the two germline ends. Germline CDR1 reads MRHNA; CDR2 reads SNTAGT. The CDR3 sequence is CASSGPGGPMNTEAFF. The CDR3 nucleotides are TGTGCCAGCAGTGGCCCGGGGGGGCCCATGAACACTGAAGCTTTCTTT.

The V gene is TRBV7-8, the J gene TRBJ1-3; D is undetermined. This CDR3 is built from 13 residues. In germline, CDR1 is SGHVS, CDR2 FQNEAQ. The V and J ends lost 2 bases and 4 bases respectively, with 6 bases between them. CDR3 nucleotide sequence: TGTGCCAGCAGCTTAACTCCGGGAAACACCATATATTTT. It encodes CASSLTPGNTIYF.

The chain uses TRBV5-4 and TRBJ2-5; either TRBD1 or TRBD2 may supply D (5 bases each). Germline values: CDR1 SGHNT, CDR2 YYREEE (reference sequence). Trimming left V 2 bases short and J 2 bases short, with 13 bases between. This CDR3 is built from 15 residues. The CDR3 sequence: CASSFSGPRQETQYF. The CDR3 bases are TGTGCCAGCAGCTTCTCGGGACCGCGACAAGAGACCCAGTACTTC.

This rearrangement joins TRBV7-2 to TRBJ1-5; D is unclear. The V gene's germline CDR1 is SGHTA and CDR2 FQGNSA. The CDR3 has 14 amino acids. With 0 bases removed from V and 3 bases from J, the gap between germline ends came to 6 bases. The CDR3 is CASSLAGFNQPQHF. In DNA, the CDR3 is TGTGCCAGCAGCTTAGCAGGGTTCAATCAGCCCCAGCATTTT.

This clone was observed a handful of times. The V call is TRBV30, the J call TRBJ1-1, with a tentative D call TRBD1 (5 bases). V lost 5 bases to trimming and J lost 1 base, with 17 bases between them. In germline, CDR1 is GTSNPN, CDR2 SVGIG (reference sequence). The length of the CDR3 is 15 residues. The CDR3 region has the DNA TGTGCCTGGCGAAAAGTCCGGGACGGGAACACTGAAGCTTTCTTT. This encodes CAWRKVRDGNTEAFF.

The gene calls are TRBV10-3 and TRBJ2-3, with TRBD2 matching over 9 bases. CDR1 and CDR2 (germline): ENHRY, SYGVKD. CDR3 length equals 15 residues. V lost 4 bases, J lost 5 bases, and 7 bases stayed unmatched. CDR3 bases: TGTGCCATCAGTGCCTTGCGGGGGGGCCAAGATACGCAGTATTTT. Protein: CAISALRGGQDTQYF.

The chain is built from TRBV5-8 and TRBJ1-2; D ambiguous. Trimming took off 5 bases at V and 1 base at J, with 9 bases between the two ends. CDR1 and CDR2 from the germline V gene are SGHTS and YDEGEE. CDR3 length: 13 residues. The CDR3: CASRESLNYGYTF. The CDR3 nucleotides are TGTGCCAGCAGGGAGAGTCTTAACTATGGCTACACCTTC.

The CDR3 DNA is TGCGCCAGCAGCTTGGGAATGGGGAGCTCCTACGAGCAGTACTTC. This codes for CASSLGMGSSYEQYF. This chain uses TRBV5-1 with TRBJ2-7, with D tentatively TRBD2 (5 bases). This CDR3 comprises 15 residues. Looked up from germline, CDR1 is SGHRS and CDR2 is YFSETQ. V was clipped by 0 bases and J by 0 bases, with 10 bases between them.

CDR3 nucleotides: TGTGCCAGCAGCCTTGTCGAGAACACCATATATTTT. This encodes CASSLVENTIYF. The V gene is TRBV11-2, the J gene TRBJ1-3; D is uncertain. CDR1 is SGHAT and CDR2 is FQNNGV in the germline V gene. V lost 5 bases, J lost 7 bases, and 9 bases lay in between. The CDR3 extends over 12 amino acids.

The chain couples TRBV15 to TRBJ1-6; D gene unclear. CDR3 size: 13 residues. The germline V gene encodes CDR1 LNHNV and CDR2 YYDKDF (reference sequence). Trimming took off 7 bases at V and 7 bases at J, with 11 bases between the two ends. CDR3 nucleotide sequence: TGTGCCACCAAGGGCCTGGAAAATTCACCCCTCCACTTT. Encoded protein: CATKGLENSPLHF.

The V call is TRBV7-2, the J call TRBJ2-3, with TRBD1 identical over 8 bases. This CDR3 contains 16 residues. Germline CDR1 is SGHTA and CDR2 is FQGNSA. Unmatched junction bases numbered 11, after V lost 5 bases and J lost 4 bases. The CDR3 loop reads CASSLEDRAGADTQYF. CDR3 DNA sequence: TGTGCCAGCAGCCTAGAGGACAGGGCTGGGGCAGATACGCAGTATTTT.

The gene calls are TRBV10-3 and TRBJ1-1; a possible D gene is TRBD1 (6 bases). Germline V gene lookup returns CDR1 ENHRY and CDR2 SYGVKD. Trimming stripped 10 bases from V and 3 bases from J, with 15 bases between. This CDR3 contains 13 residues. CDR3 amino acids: CASKGGVYTEAFF. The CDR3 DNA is TGTGCCAGCAAGGGGGGGGTTTACACTGAAGCTTTCTTT.

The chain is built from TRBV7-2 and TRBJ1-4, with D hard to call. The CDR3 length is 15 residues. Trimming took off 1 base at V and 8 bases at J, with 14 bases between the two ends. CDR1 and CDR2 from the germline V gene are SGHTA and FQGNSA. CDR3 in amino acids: CASSLGDRAREKLFF. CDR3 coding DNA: TGTGCCAGCAGCTTAGGTGATCGGGCGAGGGAAAAACTGTTTTTT.

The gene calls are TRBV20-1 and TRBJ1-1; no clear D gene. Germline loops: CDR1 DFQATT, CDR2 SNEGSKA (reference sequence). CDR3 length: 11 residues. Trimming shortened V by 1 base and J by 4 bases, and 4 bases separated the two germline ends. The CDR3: CSARVRTEAFF. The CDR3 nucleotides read TGCAGTGCTAGAGTCCGCACTGAAGCTTTCTTT.

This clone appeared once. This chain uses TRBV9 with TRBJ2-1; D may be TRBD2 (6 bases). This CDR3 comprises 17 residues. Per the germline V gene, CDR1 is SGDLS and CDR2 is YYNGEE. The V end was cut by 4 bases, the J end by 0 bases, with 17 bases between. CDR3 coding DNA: TGTGCCAGCAGCCACGGGGGAGCGTTAAGCTCCTACAATGAGCAGTTCTTC. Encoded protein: CASSHGGALSSYNEQFF.

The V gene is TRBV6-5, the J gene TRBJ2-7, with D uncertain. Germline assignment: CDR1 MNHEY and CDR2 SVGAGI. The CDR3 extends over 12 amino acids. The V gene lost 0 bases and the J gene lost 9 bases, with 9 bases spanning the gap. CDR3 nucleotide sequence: TGTGCCAGCAGTTACTCGGGAAAGACGCAGTACTTC. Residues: CASSYSGKTQYF.

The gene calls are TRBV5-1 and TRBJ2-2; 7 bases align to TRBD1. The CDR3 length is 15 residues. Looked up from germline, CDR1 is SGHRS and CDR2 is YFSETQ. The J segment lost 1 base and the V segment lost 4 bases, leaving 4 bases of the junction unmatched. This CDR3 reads CASSPGTENTGELFF. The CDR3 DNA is TGCGCCAGCAGCCCGGGGACAGAGAACACCGGGGAGCTGTTTTTT.